This TCR beta chain emerged from a study of cytomegalovirus exposure and HLA in healthy donors. V lost 2 bases and J lost 1, with 5 bases in between. This CDR3 spans 13 amino acids. Germline CDR1 and CDR2: LGHNA and YSLEER. With 60 Vbeta and 13 Jbeta primers, the PCR was carried out. Produced via immunoSEQ multiplex PCR; TCRdb's table is partial and in-frame only. This sample has some 130,000 clones; 70% to 85% occur once, and the top ten carry around 3%. This clone was counted once. The gene calls are TRBV4-3 and TRBJ1-1; no clear D gene. Input material: PBMCs. The receptor was isolated from a boy under 10 years old in good health and CMV-seronegative. The CDR3 bases are TGCGCCAGCAGCCAACGACAGAACACTGAAGCTTTCTTT. Protein: CASSQRQNTEAFF.